The present entry profiles one T cell receptor beta chain with its context. Its binding antigen is unknown. No clone much larger than this one lies a single base away; base qualities are absent. Additional DNA sequences in this sample encode the identical CDR3. These data belong to a study of Ad26.COV2.S vaccination and SARS-CoV-2 variants (dated by TCRdb to the early 2020s). About the full investigation: Donors in the vaccine arm were drawn from COV1001, a phase I-IIa trial of Ad26.COV2.S in healthy adults that was multicentre, randomized, double-blind and placebo-controlled. The TCR-sequenced set comprised around 30 samples: some 20 Ad26.COV2.S vaccine recipients, 5 placebo recipients and 8 SARS-CoV-2 convalescent individuals. The specificity and breadth of SARS-CoV-2-reactive T cell receptors after Ad26.COV2.S vaccination were assessed by TCRbeta repertoire sequencing. Investigators did not know the trial group allocation while performing experiments and assessing outcomes. Trial participants were randomized into five groups of five, in which low-dose or high-dose Ad26.COV2.S was given once or twice, or placebo was given on both occasions. Dosing of Ad26.COV2.S was intramuscular, at either 5x10^10 or 1x10^11 viral particles, delivered as one shot or as two shots spaced 56 days apart.

TCRbeta CDR3 regions were sequenced with the immunoSEQ Assay. After extraction, genomic DNA underwent amplification by bias-controlled multiplex PCR, followed by high-throughput sequencing. The paper's processing steps were these. Collapsing and filtering of sequences were performed to quantify the absolute abundance of each unique TCRbeta CDR3 region. Usable DNA was measured by amplifying reference genes present in all nucleated cells, and TCRbeta template counts were normalized to that usable DNA to estimate T cell fraction. Repertoire TCRs were annotated as SARS-CoV-2-specific by exact matching of V gene, CDR3 amino acid sequence and J gene to a known reactive TCR set. MIRA supplied the reference SARS-CoV-2 TCR set, which was filtered for enrichment in COVID-19-positive ImmuneCODE repertoires so that public or cross-reactive TCRs were removed. Using the MIRA antigens, annotated TCRs were further analysed by specific ORF or by position within an ORF. Depth was the summed frequency of annotated unique rearrangements, while breadth was defined as annotated unique rearrangements over total unique productive rearrangements. Two-sided Wilcoxon rank-sum tests were used to compare TCR breadth between groups. TCRdb retrieved this table from immuneACCESS and kept in-frame rearrangements only. Not all clones are present; in checked studies, unresolved V genes account for under half, and no reason is known for the remainder. The D gene and trimming were derived from the DNA, and the V and J assignments and clone size from that table. For this sample the table gives fewer than 400,000 clones, of which 70% to 90% were detected only once. Under 2% of the sample goes to the ten largest clones.

Broader findings and caveats from the paper: According to the authors, total T cell responses may have been underestimated by the TCR breadth and depth analyses. Vaccine and placebo recipients had similar non-spike TCR breadth, a finding consistent with the vaccine containing only spike. After vaccination, substantial breadth of spike-specific CD8+ and CD4+ T cell responses was reported. Compared with placebo recipients, Ad26.COV2.S recipients showed higher spike-specific TCR breadth (P = 0.0014). The study lacked the statistical power to compare responses across vaccine doses or regimens.

The CDR1 and CDR2 encoded by the germline V gene are SGHRS and YFSETQ. V lost 0 bases and J lost 2 bases; the stretch between them is 10 bases long. Its CDR3 holds 15 amino acids, cysteine through phenylalanine. The CDR3 DNA has 45 bases and is translated from base 1. The treatment or condition tag for this specimen amounts to: approximately 18 received Ad26.COV2.S at low or high dose, single or two shots; roughly five received placebo; per-sample allocation not given. Repertoires of vaccine and placebo recipients were sequenced from samples taken on day 63 after the first injection. Cohort 1b enrolled 20 to 30 adults aged 18-55 years at a single site in Boston, USA, between 29 July and 7 August 2020. Ad26.COV2.S was a replication-incompetent adenovirus type 26 vector that expressed a prefusion-stabilized SARS-CoV-2 spike protein derived from the original Wuhan strain.

The sequence derives from a person aged 18-60 years who received the Ad26.COV2.S COVID-19 vaccine or a placebo. Recombination linked TRBV5-1 to TRBJ2-3; the D gene is perhaps TRBD1, on 6 matching bases. The sequencing used peripheral blood, collected in a trial of Ad26.COV2.S vaccine versus placebo. The bases are TGCGCCAGCAGCTTGGCCGGGACATCCACAGATACGCAGTATTTT. The resulting protein is CASSLAGTSTDTQYF. The CDR3, completed at both ends by the reference TRBV5-1 and TRBJ2-3 genes, gives the full variable domain KAGVTQTPRYLIKTRGQQVTLSCSPISGHRSVSWYQQTPGQGLQFLFEYFSETQRNKGNFPGRFSGRQFSNSRSEMNVSTLELGDSALYLCASSLAGTSTDTQYFGPGTRLTVL.